The 5 T cell receptor beta chains below all came from one sample that was sequenced in a study of T-cell memory formation after mild COVID-19. TCRdb re-called the 5' RACE reads with MiXCR, one entry per CDR3 protein. Of hundreds of thousands of distinct CDR3 sequences listed, about 20% were seen once; the top ten hold roughly 8.3%. Input material: PBMCs or a T cell subset sorted from them (not recorded which). These receptors were obtained from an adult woman who had mild COVID-19 (a few samples of this study predate the infection). Cell type and time point are not known.

This clonotype was detected only a few times. The chain is built from TRBV12-3 or TRBV12-4 and TRBJ1-1; 9 bases fit TRBD1. J was trimmed by 11 bases and V by 6 bases; bases with no gene match: 13. The CDR3 extends over 14 amino acids. In DNA, the CDR3 is TGTGCCAGCAGGGCCCTACAGGGGGCCTTTCGGGCTTTCTTT. Its translation: CASRALQGAFRAFF.

The chain employs TRBV7-2 and TRBJ1-1, with 7 positions matching TRBD1. The CDR3 totals 17 residues. The germline V gene has CDR1 SGHTA and CDR2 FQGNSA. J lost 1 base, V lost 1 base, and 9 bases had no gene match. Written as DNA, the CDR3 is TGTGCCAGCAGCTTAGTTAGGGCAGGGGGGCGGAACACTGAAGCTTTCTTT. Its protein product is CASSLVRAGGRNTEAFF.

In this sample, this clonotype turned up a few times. The CDR3 DNA reads TGCAGTGCTCCCCACCCCGGGGCCGGTAGCCAGTACTTC. This gives the protein CSAPHPGAGSQYF. This rearrangement joins TRBV20-1 to TRBJ2-5; D is possibly TRBD1 or TRBD2 (5 bases each). Germline V gene sequence: CDR1 DFQATT, CDR2 SNEGSKA (reference sequence). The V end lost 5 bases, the J end lost 10 bases, and 20 bases lay between the germline ends. The CDR3 covers 13 residues.

The gene calls are TRBV2 and TRBJ2-7, with D perhaps TRBD1 (5 bases). The CDR3 consists of 15 residues. V lost 4 bases, J lost 0 bases, and 13 bases lay in between. Germline V gene data show CDR1 as SNHLY and CDR2 as FYNNEI. The CDR3 region has the DNA TGTGCCAGCAGTGCGATGAGGACAAGCTCCTACGAGCAGTACTTC. This codes for CASSAMRTSSYEQYF.

This clonotype turned up a few times. J is TRBJ1-6 and V is TRBV12-3 or TRBV12-4; tentative D call: TRBD1 (6 bases). V lost 8 bases and J 6 bases, leaving 11 bases between the germline ends. There are 13 residues in the CDR3. The CDR3 coding sequence is TGTGCCAGCTTGGGGGCGCGTAATTCACCCCTCCACTTT. This encodes CASLGARNSPLHF.